These 9 T cell receptor beta chains came from one sample sequenced in a study of cytomegalovirus exposure and HLA in healthy donors. PCR was performed using 60 Vbeta and 13 Jbeta primers. The assay was immunoSEQ multiplex PCR, and TCRdb's table has in-frame clones only and misses some. Of some 140,000 clones listed, roughly three quarters are singletons. The source material was PBMCs. These receptors originate from a female donor in good health and CMV-seronegative.

V is TRBV5-4 and J is TRBJ2-2; 8 nucleotides match TRBD2. There are 17 residues in the CDR3. CDR1 and CDR2 from the germline V gene are SGHNT and YYREEE (reference sequence). V lost 5 bases, J lost 1 base, and 10 bases stayed unmatched. The CDR3 bases are TGTGCCAGCAGGGGCGGGGGGACGGGGAAGAACACCGGGGAGCTGTTTTTT. It is translated as CASRGGGTGKNTGELFF.

The J gene is TRBJ2-7, the V gene TRBV7-2; TRBD2 matches at 10 bases. The germline CDR1 and CDR2 sequences are SGHTA and FQGNSA. The V segment lost 2 bases and the J segment 5 bases; nucleotides outside the gene matches: 6. The CDR3 loop spans 15 amino acids. CDR3 bases: TGTGCCAGCAGCTTACTGTCTAGCGGGGGCGACGAGCAGTACTTC. Its translation: CASSLLSSGGDEQYF.

J is TRBJ2-2 and V is TRBV4-1; D is perhaps TRBD2 (6 bases). The CDR3 runs to 17 residues. V was trimmed by 0 bases and J by 5 bases, leaving 16 bases between them. Germline CDR1 and CDR2: MGHRA and YSYEKL. The CDR3: CASSQDPAGFSTGELFF. The CDR3 region has the DNA TGCGCCAGCAGCCAAGATCCCGCGGGATTCTCGACCGGGGAGCTGTTTTTT.

The chain uses TRBV9 and TRBJ2-5, with 9 bases fitting TRBD2. The CDR3 covers 19 residues. Germline loops: CDR1 SGDLS, CDR2 YYNGEE. Unmatched junction bases numbered 14, after V lost 0 bases and J lost 2 bases. The CDR3 reads CASSVEGSGSIGDQETQYF. Written as DNA, the CDR3 is TGTGCCAGCAGCGTAGAGGGTAGCGGGAGTATTGGGGATCAAGAGACCCAGTACTTC. Supplemented by reference TRBV9 and TRBJ2-5, the full variable domain reads DSGVTQTPKHLITATGQRVTLRCSPRSGDLSVYWYQQSLDQGLQFLIQYYNGEERAKGNILERFSAQQFPDLHSELNLSSLELGDSALYFCASSVEGSGSIGDQETQYFGPGTRLLVL.

This rearrangement joins TRBV27 to TRBJ1-5; possible D gene TRBD1, 5 bases. The V gene's germline CDR1 is MNHEY and CDR2 SMNVEV (reference sequence). CDR3 length equals 16 residues. Trimming left V 3 bases short and J 7 bases short, with 19 bases between. The CDR3 DNA follows: TGTGCCAGCAGTTTGGGCCCGAGTGGGGGGGAACAGCCCCAGCATTTT. It yields the protein CASSLGPSGGEQPQHF.

The genes are TRBV28 and TRBJ1-4; 9 positions agree with TRBD1. The ends lost 3 bases at V and 3 bases at J; junction bases unmatched: 8. CDR1 and CDR2 from the germline V gene are MDHEN and SYDVKM. The CDR3 is 17 amino acids. DNA of the CDR3: TGTGCCAGCAGTTTTTTTACAGGGGGCGCGTCTAATGAAAAACTGTTTTTT. It codes for CASSFFTGGASNEKLFF.

This clone was counted a single time. The chain uses TRBV12-5 and TRBJ1-1; perhaps TRBD1 as D (6 bases). This CDR3 has 12 residues. Germline loops: CDR1 LGHNT, CDR2 FRNRAP. The V end lost 2 bases, the J end lost 8 bases, and 9 bases lay between the germline ends. DNA for the CDR3: TGTGCTAGTGGTTTGTGGACAGACGAAGCTTTCTTT. This gives the protein CASGLWTDEAFF. Together with reference TRBV12-5 and TRBJ1-1, the CDR3 gives the full variable domain: DARVTQTPRHKVTEMGQEVTMRCQPILGHNTVFWYRQTMMQGLELLAYFRNRAPLDDSGMPKDRFSAEMPDATLATLKIQPSEPRDSAVYFCASGLWTDEAFFGQGTRLTVV.

The chain employs TRBV29-1 and TRBJ1-1; D is perhaps TRBD1 (5 bases). V was pared by 7 bases and J by 4 bases, with 19 bases between. CDR1 and CDR2 from the germline V gene are SQVTM and ANQGSEA. The CDR3 contains 14 residues. CDR3 in amino acids: CSAERGGITTEAFF. The DNA for the CDR3 is TGCAGCGCCGAGAGGGGAGGTATTACCACTGAAGCTTTCTTT. Using reference TRBV29-1 and TRBJ1-1 for the parts outside the CDR3, the full variable domain is SAVISQKPSRDICQRGTSLTIQCQVDSQVTMMFWYRQQPGQSLTLIATANQGSEATYESGFVIDKFPISRPNLTFSTLTVSNMSPEDSSIYLCSAERGGITTEAFFGQGTRLTVV.

The chain couples TRBV4-1 to TRBJ2-7, with 12 bases matching TRBD2. Germline values: CDR1 MGHRA, CDR2 YSYEKL. The V segment lost 4 bases and the J segment 2 bases; nucleotides outside the gene matches: 12. The CDR3 contains 18 residues. The CDR3 DNA is TGCGCCAGCAGCCTTCGGACTAGCGGGACTCCCCTCCCCTACGAGCAGTACTTC. It specifies CASSLRTSGTPLPYEQYF.